This T cell receptor beta chain comes out of a study of T cells in Graves' hyperthyroidism and ophthalmopathy. Patients showing uncontrolled infection, other autoimmune disease, pregnancy or lactation were ineligible. The source material, RNA transcripts, was used to amplify TCR beta CDR3 regions. HTBI primers were used for first-round RT-PCR of the TCR CDR3. Via MiXCR, TCRdb re-called the multiplex PCR reads, giving one row per CDR3 protein. The sample records around 520,000 distinct CDR3 sequences, over 13% being singletons. The CDR3 extends over 16 amino acids. Per germline, CDR1 KGHSH and CDR2 LQKENI. The trim removed 3 bases at V and 3 bases at J, leaving 5 bases unmatched. In its sample, this clonotype was seen a few times.

The sequence was collected from a woman aged 18 to 35 with Graves' hyperthyroidism. Sequencing used blood. V gene TRBV18 combines with J gene TRBJ2-1; 10 positions agree with TRBD1. This chain's CDR3 is CASSPPTGGFYNEQFF. The CDR3 DNA reads TGTGCCAGCTCACCTCCGACAGGGGGCTTCTACAATGAGCAGTTCTTC.